This is a list of T cell receptor beta chains from one sample in a study of PD-1 blockade in classical Hodgkin lymphoma. Assay: immunoSEQ multiplex PCR; the TCRdb copy retains only in-frame clones and omits some. Of roughly 97,000 clones in the sample, 75% to 90% were seen once. Sequenced here: peripheral blood mononuclear cells (PBMCs), sampled at baseline. The source of these receptors is a human donor with classical Hodgkin lymphoma. The CDR3 runs from the conserved cysteine through the conserved F or W. The D gene is left open where the match is weak. Some rows mark clone size as missing; the rest say once, few, many or name a class of expanded clone.

.	TRBJ2-3	TRBV9	.	CASSEGQGPGRDTQYF	TGTGCCAGCAGCGAGGGCCAGGGGCCGGGCAGAGATACGCAGTATTTT
.	TRBJ1-2	TRBV9	.	CASSVVQGGGYTF	TGTGCCAGCAGCGTAGTACAGGGCGGTGGCTACACCTTC
.	TRBJ1-3	TRBV5-4	.	CASSLAGFGNTIYF	TGTGCCAGCAGCTTGGCTGGGTTCGGAAACACCATATATTTT
few	TRBJ2-7	TRBV19	.	CASSGQLDGWQYF	TGTGCCAGTAGTGGGCAGCTGGACGGCTGGCAGTACTTC
.	TRBJ2-6	TRBV9	.	CASSPTPFRGGSSGANVLTF	TGTGCCAGCAGCCCGACCCCCTTCAGGGGGGGCAGCTCTGGGGCCAACGTCCTGACTTTC
.	TRBJ2-5	TRBV7-9	.	CASSFSETQYF	TGTGCCAGCAGCTTTAGCGAGACCCAGTACTTC
few	TRBJ1-5	TRBV18	.	CASSPVSSNQPQHF	TGTGCCAGCTCACCCGTCAGTAGCAATCAGCCCCAGCATTTT
.	TRBJ2-2	TRBV7-2	.	CASSATGNTGELFF	TGTGCCAGCAGCGCAACAGGGAACACCGGGGAGCTGTTTTTT
.	TRBJ2-4	TRBV5-1	TRBD2	CASSLATSGGNIQYF	TGCGCCAGCAGCTTGGCGACTAGCGGAGGAAACATTCAGTACTTC
.	TRBJ2-7	TRBV7-2	TRBD2	CASSLAGTSATYEQYF	TGTGCCAGCAGCTTAGCCGGGACTAGCGCGACCTACGAGCAGTACTTC
.	TRBJ1-5	TRBV2	.	CASRDYSNQPQHF	TGTGCCAGCAGGGACTATAGCAATCAGCCCCAGCATTTT
.	TRBJ1-2	TRBV27	TRBD1	CASSAGGTGVRGYTF	TGTGCCAGCAGTGCCGGAGGGACAGGGGTACGTGGCTACACCTTC
.	TRBJ2-1	TRBV6-6	.	CASSYSGGTGAEQFF	TGTGCCAGCAGTTACTCGGGGGGGACAGGTGCTGAGCAGTTCTTC
.	TRBJ1-2	TRBV5-4	.	CASSSAGATGYTF	TGTGCCAGCAGCTCTGCGGGGGCGACTGGCTACACCTTC
.	TRBJ2-7	TRBV7-2	.	CASSLGARDYEQYF	TGTGCCAGCAGCTTAGGGGCCAGGGACTACGAGCAGTACTTC
.	TRBJ2-7	TRBV18	.	CASSPSLRYEQYF	TGTGCCAGCTCACCTTCGTTGCGCTACGAGCAGTACTTC
once	TRBJ2-4	TRBV6-5	.	CASSLSLEGIQYF	TGTGCCAGCAGTTTGTCCCTCGAGGGTATTCAGTACTTC
.	TRBJ2-7	TRBV15	TRBD2	CATSRTTSEYEQYF	TGTGCCACCAGCAGAACGACTAGCGAGTACGAGCAGTACTTC
few	TRBJ2-7	TRBV11-2	.	CASSSTGAIGVYEQYF	TGTGCCAGCAGCTCCACAGGCGCGATTGGAGTCTACGAGCAGTACTTC
.	TRBJ2-2	TRBV27	.	CASSPQTPRGTGELFF	TGTGCCAGCAGCCCGCAGACGCCGCGGGGCACCGGGGAGCTGTTTTTT
.	TRBJ2-7	TRBV10-1	TRBD2	CASSESLAGGVPYEQYF	TGCGCCAGCAGTGAGTCCTTAGCGGGAGGAGTGCCCTACGAGCAGTACTTC